This T cell receptor beta chain derives from a study of cytomegalovirus exposure and HLA in healthy donors. Study results and limitations: With further analysis later on, most CMV-associated TCR beta chains appeared HLA-restricted. The study flagged roughly 160 TCR beta chains as cytomegalovirus-associated. In an earlier analysis, about 87% or about 30%: the productive usage of most TCR beta V segments. High sensitivity and specificity were reportedly achieved when the classifier diagnosed cytomegalovirus status.

PCR was performed using 60 Vbeta and 13 Jbeta primers. Method: immunoSEQ multiplex PCR; TCRdb's copy keeps in-frame clones and lacks some. The data hold 150,000 to 200,000 clones, with 65% to 80% observed a single time. This clone was seen only once. Its antigen is unidentified. This clonotype was sampled from a woman in her 30s in good health and CMV-seropositive. The specimen was PBMCs.

The CDR3: CSAVGGASGNTIYF. DNA for the CDR3: TGCAGCGCCGTCGGGGGGGCCTCTGGAAACACCATATATTTT. The rearrangement links TRBV29-1 to TRBJ1-3; D possibly corresponds to TRBD1 (6 bases). This CDR3 has 14 residues. Germline V lookup: CDR1 SQVTM, CDR2 ANQGSEA. With 7 bases removed from V and 0 bases from J, the gap between germline ends came to 13 bases.